This T cell receptor (beta chain) was sequenced during a study of blood T cell repertoires in COVID-19. Background on the study: From the United States, Italy and Spain came samples of acute and convalescent COVID-19. In each case, the material was cDNA or gDNA derived from T cells, B-cell-depleted T cells, or PBMCs.

Patients from Seattle were sampled longitudinally, starting during active infection. Original methodology: Amplification from reference gene primers served as the basis for estimated nucleated cell counts. Using immunoSEQ multiplex PCR, the repertoire was profiled, and TCRdb retains in-frame clones only, with some absent. The V and J calls and clone size are taken from that table; D and trimming were inferred from the DNA. This table has fewer than 700,000 clones, 70% to 90% appearing once. Sequencing was performed on peripheral blood. The origin of this receptor is a woman between 50 and 59 years old with COVID-19, enrolled during active disease.

CDR3 bases: TGTGCCAGCAGTTTATTCCAGGGGGCAGAAAACATTCAGTACTTC. This sequence encodes CASSLFQGAENIQYF. The chain has TRBV28 and TRBJ2-4, with 8 bases aligning to TRBD1. The V gene end was trimmed by 1 base and the J gene end by 5 bases; junction bases not matched to a gene: 4. This CDR3 spans 15 amino acids. CDR1 and CDR2 (germline): MDHEN, SYDVKM.